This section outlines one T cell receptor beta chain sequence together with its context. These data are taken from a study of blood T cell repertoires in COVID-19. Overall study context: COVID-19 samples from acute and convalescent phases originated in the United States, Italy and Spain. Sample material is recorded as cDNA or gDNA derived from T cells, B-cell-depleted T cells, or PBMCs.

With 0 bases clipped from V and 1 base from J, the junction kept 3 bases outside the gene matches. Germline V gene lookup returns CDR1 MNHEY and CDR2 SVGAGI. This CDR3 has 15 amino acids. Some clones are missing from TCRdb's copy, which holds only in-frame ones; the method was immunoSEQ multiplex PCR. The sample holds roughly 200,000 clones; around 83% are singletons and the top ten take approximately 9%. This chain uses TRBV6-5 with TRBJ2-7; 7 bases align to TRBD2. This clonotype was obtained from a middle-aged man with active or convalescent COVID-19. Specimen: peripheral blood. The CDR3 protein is CASSYSLRESYEQYF. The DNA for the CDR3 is TGTGCCAGCAGTTACTCGTTGCGGGAGTCCTACGAGCAGTACTTC.